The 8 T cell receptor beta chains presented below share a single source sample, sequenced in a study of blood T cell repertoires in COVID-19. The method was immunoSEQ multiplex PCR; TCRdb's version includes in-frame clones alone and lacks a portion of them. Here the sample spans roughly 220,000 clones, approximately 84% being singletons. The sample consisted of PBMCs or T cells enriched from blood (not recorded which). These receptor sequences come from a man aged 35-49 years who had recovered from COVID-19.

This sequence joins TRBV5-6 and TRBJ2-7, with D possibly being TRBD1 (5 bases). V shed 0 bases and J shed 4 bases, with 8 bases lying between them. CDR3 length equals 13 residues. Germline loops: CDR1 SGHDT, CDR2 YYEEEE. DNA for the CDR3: TGTGCCAGCAGCTTGGGGACACAATACGAGCAGTACTTC. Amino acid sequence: CASSLGTQYEQYF.

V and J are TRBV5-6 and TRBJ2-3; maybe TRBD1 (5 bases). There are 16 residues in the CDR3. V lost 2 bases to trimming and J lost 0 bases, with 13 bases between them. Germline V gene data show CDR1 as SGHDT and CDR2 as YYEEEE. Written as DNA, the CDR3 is TGTGCCAGCAGCTTCGGACCGCGACAGAGCACAGATACGCAGTATTTT. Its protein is CASSFGPRQSTDTQYF.

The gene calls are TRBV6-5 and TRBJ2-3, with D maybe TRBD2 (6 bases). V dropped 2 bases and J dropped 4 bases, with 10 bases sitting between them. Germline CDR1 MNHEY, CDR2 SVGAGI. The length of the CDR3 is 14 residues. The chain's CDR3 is CASSYTSRADTQYF. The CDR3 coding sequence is TGTGCCAGCAGTTACACTAGCAGGGCAGATACGCAGTATTTT.

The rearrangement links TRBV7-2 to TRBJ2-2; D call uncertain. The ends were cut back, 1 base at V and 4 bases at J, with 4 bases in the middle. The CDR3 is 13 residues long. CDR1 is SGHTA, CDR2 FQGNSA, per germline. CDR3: CASSLVITGELFF. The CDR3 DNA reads TGTGCCAGCAGCTTAGTTATCACCGGGGAGCTGTTTTTT.

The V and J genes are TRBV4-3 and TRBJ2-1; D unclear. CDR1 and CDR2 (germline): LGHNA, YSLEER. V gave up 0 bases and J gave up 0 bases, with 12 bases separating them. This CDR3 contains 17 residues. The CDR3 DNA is TGCGCCAGCAGCCAAGATCTCGTGTATAGCTCCTACAATGAGCAGTTCTTC. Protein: CASSQDLVYSSYNEQFF.

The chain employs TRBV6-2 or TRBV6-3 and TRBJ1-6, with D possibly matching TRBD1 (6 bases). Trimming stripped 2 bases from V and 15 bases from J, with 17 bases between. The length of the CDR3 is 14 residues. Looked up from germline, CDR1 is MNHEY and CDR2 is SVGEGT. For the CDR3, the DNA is TGTGCCAGCAGTTACCTTAAGGGACACGGGGTCCTCCACTTT. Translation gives CASSYLKGHGVLHF.

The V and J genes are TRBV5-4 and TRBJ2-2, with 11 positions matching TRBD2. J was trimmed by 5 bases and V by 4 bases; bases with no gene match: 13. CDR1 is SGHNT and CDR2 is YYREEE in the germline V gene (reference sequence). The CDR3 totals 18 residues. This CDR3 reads CASSPARASGGRTGELFF. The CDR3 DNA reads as TGTGCCAGCAGCCCCGCCCGGGCTAGCGGGGGGCGGACCGGGGAGCTGTTTTTT.

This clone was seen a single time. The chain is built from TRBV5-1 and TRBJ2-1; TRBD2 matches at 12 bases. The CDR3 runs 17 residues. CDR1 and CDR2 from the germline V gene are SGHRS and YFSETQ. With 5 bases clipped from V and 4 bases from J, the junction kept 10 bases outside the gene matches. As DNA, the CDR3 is TGCGCCAGCAGTTCGGCTAGCGGGAGGGTGGGGTACAATGAGCAGTTCTTC. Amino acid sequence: CASSSASGRVGYNEQFF.